This passage covers 6 T cell receptor beta chains from one sample sequenced in a study of identical twins. Using its own MiXCR run on the 5' RACE reads, TCRdb lists one record per CDR3 protein. The sample includes about 730,000 distinct CDR3 sequences, 21% of them seen just once. A further study also used this sample, focusing on T cells expressing NK-cell markers.

Sequences were obtained from PBMCs. Every receptor here comes from a woman under 30 in good health.

The chain recombines TRBV29-1 with TRBJ1-2, with 7 bases identical to TRBD1. The CDR3 covers 12 residues. Germline loops: CDR1 SQVTM, CDR2 ANQGSEA. Losses at the gene ends were 3 bases for V and 7 bases for J; bases not matched to a gene: 5. The CDR3 coding sequence is TGCAGCGTTGAGAGGGACAGTGCTGGCTACACCTTC. This translates into CSVERDSAGYTF. The full variable domain, with the rest looked up from reference TRBV29-1 and TRBJ1-2, is SAVISQKPSRDICQRGTSLTIQCQVDSQVTMMFWYRQQPGQSLTLIATANQGSEATYESGFVIDKFPISRPNLTFSTLTVSNMSPEDSSIYLCSVERDSAGYTFGSGTRLTVV.

This clonotype has just a few counts. This chain links TRBV27 with TRBJ2-1; TRBD2 aligns across 8 bases. The CDR3 has 17 amino acids. The ends lost 5 bases at V and 0 bases at J; junction bases unmatched: 9. Germline V lookup: CDR1 MNHEY, CDR2 SMNVEV (reference sequence). The CDR3 DNA is TGTGCCAGCAGTCCAAGAGCGGGAGAAGTCTCCTACAATGAGCAGTTCTTC. This sequence encodes CASSPRAGEVSYNEQFF.

The chain employs TRBV6-1 and TRBJ2-2, with D tentatively TRBD1 (6 bases). Germline values: CDR1 MNHNS, CDR2 SASEGT. V dropped 7 bases and J dropped 5 bases, with 17 bases sitting between them. The CDR3 contains 15 residues. DNA for the CDR3: TGTGCCAGCAAGAGGGGCAGGGGCGGTACCGGGGAGCTGTTTTTT. This translates into CASKRGRGGTGELFF.

V usage is TRBV20-1 and J usage is TRBJ2-3; D perhaps matches TRBD2 (6 bases). V was trimmed by 3 bases and J by 0 bases, leaving 10 bases between them. CDR3 length: 14 amino acids. Germline lookup yields CDR1 DFQATT and CDR2 SNEGSKA (reference sequence). CDR3 nucleotide sequence: TGCAGTGCTAGTAGCGGTACTAGCACAGATACGCAGTATTTT. It is translated as CSASSGTSTDTQYF.

J is TRBJ2-7 and V is TRBV12-3 or TRBV12-4, with D maybe TRBD2 (6 bases). The CDR3 has 14 amino acids. Trimming left V 6 bases short and J 6 bases short, with 18 bases between. As DNA, the CDR3 is TGTGCCAGCAGCCCTGGGCGGGGTATGATCGAGCAGTACTTC. Protein sequence: CASSPGRGMIEQYF.

The CDR3 loop is CASSQERVRGGNEQFF. The CDR3 DNA reads TGTGCCAGCAGCCAAGAGAGGGTGCGGGGGGGGAATGAGCAGTTCTTC. The chain couples TRBV4-2 to TRBJ2-1; 9 nucleotides align to TRBD2. This CDR3 has 16 amino acids. The trim removed 0 bases at V and 7 bases at J, leaving 7 bases unmatched. Germline V gene data show CDR1 as LGHNA and CDR2 as YNFKEQ.